This T cell receptor (beta chain) was documented in a study of blood T cell repertoires in COVID-19. Background on the study: Spain, Italy and the United States supplied samples that represented acute and convalescent COVID-19. In each case, the material was cDNA or gDNA derived from T cells, B-cell-depleted T cells, or PBMCs.

This clone was counted a single time. V gave up 4 bases and J gave up 5 bases; unmatched junction bases: 11. Germline V gene lookup returns CDR1 MGHRA and CDR2 YSYEKL. The CDR3 contains 17 residues. Per the original methods: Amplification with reference gene primers provided the estimates of nucleated cell counts. Assay: immunoSEQ multiplex PCR; the TCRdb copy retains only in-frame clones and omits some. D and trimming were read from the DNA, whereas the V and J calls and clone size are those reported in that table. The table has about 430,000 clones, 70% to 90% seen once. Seattle enrolled patients during active infection and tracked them longitudinally.

The sample was peripheral blood. This chain connects TRBV4-1 to TRBJ2-5, with 12 bases identical to TRBD1. The sequence came from a young man with COVID-19, enrolled during active disease. The DNA for the CDR3 is TGCGCCAGCAGCCTCAGTTTTCGGGACAGGGGGCGGGAGACCCAGTACTTC. It specifies CASSLSFRDRGRETQYF.